This TCR beta chain was identified during a study of technical replicates of blood from several donors. The trim removed 5 bases at V and 2 bases at J, leaving 8 bases unmatched. The CDR3 length is 17 residues. Germline CDR1 SGHVS, CDR2 FNYEAQ. Assay: immunoSEQ multiplex PCR; the TCRdb copy retains only in-frame clones and omits some. The table lists about 89,000 clones, just under 95% of them singletons. The clonotype was recovered from a human donor in good health. The chain employs TRBV7-6 and TRBJ2-3; 12 bases are a match to TRBD2. Sequenced: T cells isolated from PBMCs. In nucleotides, the CDR3 is TGTGCCAGCAGCATGACTAGCGGGGGACAATACACAGATACGCAGTATTTT. Amino acid sequence: CASSMTSGGQYTDTQYF.